This T cell receptor (beta chain) was captured by sequencing in a study of T-cell memory formation after mild COVID-19. Study conclusions and caveats: Prior to infection, memory already included some responding clones, suggesting cross-reactive memory joined. Shrinking CD4+ clones resided mostly in CM and EM, and CD8+ ones in EMRA.

Concerning this clonotype: Its antigen is not known.

Germline assignment: CDR1 SGHRS and CDR2 YFSETQ. V dropped 2 bases and J dropped 0 bases, with 17 bases sitting between them. The CDR3 loop spans 18 amino acids. Constant-segment primers were used for 5'RACE, and the resulting TCR alpha and TCR beta cDNA libraries carried sample barcodes and UMIs. TCRdb redid the calling of the 5' RACE reads with MiXCR, one entry per CDR3 protein. The sample lists approximately 350,000 distinct CDR3 sequences, 13% occurring once. This clonotype was obtained from a man aged 18 to 29 who had mild COVID-19 (a few samples of this study predate the infection). Cell type and time point are not known. The sequenced material came from PBMCs or a T cell subset sorted from them (not recorded which). This chain connects TRBV5-1 to TRBJ2-2; D is unclear. As DNA, the CDR3 is TGCGCCAGCAGCTTAGGTAACACATGGTTATCGAACACCGGGGAGCTGTTTTTT. Its translation: CASSLGNTWLSNTGELFF.